A selection of T cell receptor beta chains follows, all from one sample in a study of blood T cell repertoires in COVID-19. Sequencing used immunoSEQ multiplex PCR; TCRdb keeps in-frame clones, though not all of them. The sample contains approximately 270,000 clones, roughly nine tenths of which appear only once. Sequenced sample: PBMCs or T cells enriched from blood (not recorded which). The receptors originated from a human donor in a cohort exposed to, infected with or recovered from COVID-19 (not recorded which). The donor label of this sample is uncertain. Both conserved end residues are part of each CDR3. D genes are given only for firm matches. Size is omitted from some rows. Given values are once, few, many or a class for expanded clones.

j_gene,v_gene,d_gene,abundance,CDR3aa,CDR3nt
TRBJ1-6,TRBV7-8,NA,NA,CASSLLQGYSPLHF,TGTGCCAGCAGCTTACTCCAGGGCTATTCACCCCTCCACTTT
TRBJ2-7,TRBV12-3/TRBV12-4,TRBD1,once,CASSRDSSYEQYF,TGTGCCAGCAGTCGGGACAGCTCCTACGAGCAGTACTTC
TRBJ2-3,TRBV3-1/TRBV3-2,NA,NA,CASSQAPEANTQYF,TGTGCCAGCAGCCAAGCCCCTGAGGCTAATACGCAGTATTTT
TRBJ1-6,TRBV4-1,NA,NA,CASSQETDPGLIGSPLHF,TGCGCCAGCAGCCAAGAAACAGACCCAGGGCTGATAGGGTCACCCCTCCACTTT
TRBJ2-1,TRBV4-1,NA,NA,CASSQLGAGRVGNEQFF,TGCGCCAGCAGCCAGCTGGGGGCAGGGAGGGTGGGCAATGAGCAGTTCTTC
TRBJ2-2,TRBV11-2,TRBD1,NA,CASSKTGTVNTGELFF,TGTGCCAGCAGCAAAACCGGGACAGTAAACACCGGGGAGCTGTTTTTT
TRBJ2-1,TRBV5-4,NA,NA,CASSLESVEQFF,TGTGCCAGCAGCTTGGAATCCGTGGAGCAGTTCTTC
TRBJ1-5,TRBV28,NA,NA,CASSLDRNQPQHF,TGTGCCAGCAGTTTAGACAGAAATCAGCCCCAGCATTTT
TRBJ1-5,TRBV13,TRBD1,NA,CASSFRGNQPQHF,TGTGCCAGCAGCTTCAGGGGGAATCAGCCCCAGCATTTT
TRBJ1-6,TRBV30,NA,NA,CAWSHQNSPLHF,TGTGCCTGGAGTCACCAGAATTCACCCCTCCACTTT
TRBJ1-6,TRBV5-8,NA,NA,CASSYDGDNSPLHF,TGTGCCAGCAGCTACGACGGAGATAATTCACCCCTCCACTTT
TRBJ2-3,TRBV18,TRBD2,NA,CASSPPRAAGAPGKIDTQYF,TGTGCCAGCTCACCACCGCGGGCAGCGGGGGCCCCTGGGAAGATAGATACGCAGTATTTT
TRBJ1-4,TRBV7-9,TRBD1,NA,CASSLGTGFATNEKLFF,TGTGCCAGCAGCTTAGGGACAGGCTTTGCAACTAATGAAAAACTGTTTTTT
TRBJ2-1,TRBV27,TRBD1,NA,CASSLGTGGSNEQFF,TGTGCCAGCAGTTTAGGGACAGGGGGTTCGAATGAGCAGTTCTTC
TRBJ1-1,TRBV18,TRBD1,NA,CASTPGQGYGNTEAFF,TGTGCCAGCACCCCGGGACAGGGGTATGGGAACACTGAAGCTTTCTTT
TRBJ1-1,TRBV29-1,NA,NA,CSVEGAVQKEAFF,TGCAGCGTTGAAGGGGCAGTTCAAAAAGAAGCTTTCTTT
TRBJ2-3,TRBV5-4,TRBD2,NA,CASSLGAGGFADTQYF,TGTGCCAGCAGCTTGGGGGCGGGGGGCTTCGCAGATACGCAGTATTTT
TRBJ2-7,TRBV6-5,TRBD2,once,CASSYSGPGGSYEQYF,TGTGCCAGCAGTTACTCGGGTCCGGGGGGTTCCTACGAGCAGTACTTC
TRBJ1-2,TRBV5-6,NA,NA,CASSGGGLGYGYTF,TGTGCCAGCAGCGGTGGCGGGCTTGGCTATGGCTACACCTTC
TRBJ2-3,TRBV27,NA,once,CASRWTDYTDTQYF,TGTGCCAGCAGATGGACAGACTACACAGATACGCAGTATTTT
TRBJ2-7,TRBV5-1,TRBD2,NA,CASSFGAGGEYEQYF,TGCGCCAGCAGCTTCGGCGCGGGGGGCGAGTACGAGCAGTACTTC
TRBJ1-1,TRBV9,TRBD1,NA,CASSAGGTEAFF,TGTGCCAGCAGCGCAGGGGGGACTGAAGCTTTCTTT
TRBJ2-3,TRBV6-5,TRBD1,NA,CASRRQGFTDTQYF,TGTGCCAGCAGACGACAGGGCTTCACAGATACGCAGTATTTT
TRBJ2-1,TRBV5-4,NA,NA,CASSLSDNEQFF,TGTGCCAGCAGCCTCTCGGACAATGAGCAGTTCTTC
TRBJ2-3,TRBV6-1,NA,NA,CASSESDSPPQQYF,TGTGCCAGCAGTGAATCCGACTCACCTCCCCAGCAGTATTTT
TRBJ1-1,TRBV19,NA,once,CASSPHTGLGDTEAFF,TGTGCCAGTAGTCCCCATACAGGGCTCGGGGACACTGAAGCTTTCTTT
TRBJ2-7,TRBV12-5,NA,NA,CASGQPTGRGIYEQYF,TGTGCTAGTGGTCAGCCCACGGGGAGGGGGATCTACGAGCAGTACTTC
TRBJ1-1,TRBV5-4,NA,NA,CASSWGTNTEAFF,TGTGCCAGCAGTTGGGGGACTAACACTGAAGCTTTCTTT
TRBJ1-5,TRBV6-2/TRBV6-3,TRBD1,NA,CASSLSDRLNQPQHF,TGTGCCAGCAGTTTGTCGGACAGGCTGAATCAGCCCCAGCATTTT
TRBJ1-4,TRBV5-4,TRBD1,NA,CASSRGRDEKLFF,TGTGCCAGCAGCAGGGGGCGCGATGAAAAACTGTTTTTT
TRBJ1-1,TRBV18,NA,NA,CASSPLGVRTEAFF,TGTGCCAGCTCACCCCTCGGGGTCCGCACTGAAGCTTTCTTT
TRBJ1-5,TRBV4-1,NA,NA,CASSQDPSQNQPQHF,TGCGCCAGCAGCCAAGATCCTAGTCAGAATCAGCCCCAGCATTTT